The 20 T cell receptor beta chains presented below share a single source sample, sequenced in a study of shared clonotypes between healthy human individuals. Naive CD8 cells lacked CD45RO, underwent positive selection for CCR7 and left out terminally differentiated effector memory CD45RA+ cells. Clones were sequenced by immunoSEQ multiplex PCR, and TCRdb holds only the in-frame ones, with some missing. This repertoire shows 600,000 or so clones, 85% to 95% found once; its top ten account for about 0.11%. Sequencing input: naive CD8+ T cells sorted from blood. Receptors originate from a woman in her twenties or thirties in good health.

The V gene is TRBV7-8, the J gene TRBJ2-5; D gene ambiguous. The CDR3 consists of 13 residues. Germline assignment: CDR1 SGHVS and CDR2 FQNEAQ. Trimming removed 7 bases at V and 4 bases at J, with 13 bases between. The CDR3 sequence: CASNLAWGETQYF. The DNA for the CDR3 is TGTGCCAGCAACCTCGCCTGGGGAGAGACCCAGTACTTC.

The rearrangement joins TRBV28 to TRBJ2-7; the D gene is possibly TRBD2 (5 bases). Germline values: CDR1 MDHEN, CDR2 SYDVKM. This CDR3 has 11 residues. V was clipped by 8 bases and J by 3 bases, with 8 bases between them. DNA of the CDR3: TGTGCCAGCCTACGGGGCTACGAGCAGTACTTC. This codes for CASLRGYEQYF.

The V call is TRBV28, the J call TRBJ1-2, with D tentatively TRBD1 (6 bases). The CDR3 totals 17 residues. The germline V and J ends were trimmed by 3 bases and 5 bases, with 22 bases remaining between them. The germline CDR1 and CDR2 sequences are MDHEN and SYDVKM. CDR3 amino acids: CASSFLSGEWLGYGYTF. The CDR3 region has the DNA TGTGCCAGCAGTTTTTTGTCAGGGGAGTGGCTAGGATATGGCTACACCTTC.

The chain recombines TRBV19 with TRBJ2-1; 12 positions agree with TRBD2. The CDR3 spans 17 residues. Trimming at V came to 3 bases and at J to 1 base, leaving 4 bases not matched to a gene. Germline-derived CDR1 and CDR2 are LNHDA and SQIVND (reference sequence). The CDR3, as DNA: TGTGCCAGTAGTATGACTAGCGGGAGAGCGTCCTACAATGAGCAGTTCTTC. Encoded protein: CASSMTSGRASYNEQFF. Full variable domain (outside the CDR3, taken from reference TRBV19 and TRBJ2-1): DGGITQSPKYLFRKEGQNVTLSCEQNLNHDAMYWYRQDPGQGLRLIYYSQIVNDFQKGDIAEGYSVSREKKESFPLTVTSAQKNPTAFYLCASSMTSGRASYNEQFFGPGTRLTVL.

The rearrangement links TRBV6-5 to TRBJ1-1; 8 bases fit TRBD1. V shed 6 bases, J shed 0 bases, and the junction held 6 bases outside the gene matches. This CDR3 is built from 15 residues. Germline V lookup: CDR1 MNHEY, CDR2 SVGAGI. CDR3 protein: CASRAGTGLNTEAFF. The CDR3 nucleotides are TGTGCCAGCAGGGCCGGGACAGGTCTGAACACTGAAGCTTTCTTT.

This clone was counted a single time. V gene TRBV28 combines with J gene TRBJ2-7, with TRBD2 matching 13 bases. With 6 bases clipped from V and 2 bases from J, the junction kept 10 bases outside the gene matches. This CDR3 has 17 residues. Germline V CDR1 and CDR2: MDHEN, SYDVKM. CDR3 DNA: TGTGCCAGCAGCCGAGGACTAGCGGGAGTACGGCCCTACGAGCAGTACTTC. Amino acid sequence: CASSRGLAGVRPYEQYF.

The chain carries TRBV7-9 and TRBJ2-5; the D call may be TRBD1 or TRBD2 (5 bases each). Germline CDR1 reads SEHNR; CDR2 reads FQNEAQ (reference sequence). CDR3 length: 17 residues. V lost 1 base to trimming and J lost 2 bases, with 17 bases between them. CDR3 nucleotides: TGTGCCAGCAGCTTAGACTCGGGTAGGGGAGAACAAGAGACCCAGTACTTC. As protein: CASSLDSGRGEQETQYF.

V and J are TRBV30 and TRBJ2-1, with D possibly being TRBD2 (6 bases). The CDR3 loop spans 15 amino acids. Trimming removed 1 base from V and 4 bases from J, with 14 bases in between. The germline gives CDR1 GTSNPN, CDR2 SVGIG (reference sequence). The CDR3 loop is CAWSDGLALYNEQFF. Written as DNA, the CDR3 is TGTGCCTGGAGTGACGGGCTAGCGCTGTACAATGAGCAGTTCTTC.

The J gene is TRBJ2-5, the V gene TRBV29-1; D perhaps matches TRBD1 (6 bases). CDR3 length equals 17 residues. The germline V and J ends were trimmed by 5 bases and 2 bases, with 24 bases remaining between them. The germline gives CDR1 SQVTM, CDR2 ANQGSEA. CDR3: CSVTGIKRLWGQETQYF. In DNA form, the CDR3 reads TGCAGCGTTACAGGGATCAAGCGGTTGTGGGGGCAAGAGACCCAGTACTTC.

This chain joins TRBV19 and TRBJ1-2, with unresolved D. The CDR3 runs to 13 residues. Trimming stripped 7 bases from V and 3 bases from J, with 12 bases between. CDR1 is LNHDA and CDR2 is SQIVND in the germline V gene (reference sequence). Here the CDR3 reads CASTSREHYGYTF. CDR3 DNA sequence: TGTGCCAGTACGTCCCGTGAACACTATGGCTACACCTTC.

This sequence joins TRBV6-1 and TRBJ2-7, with no clear D. Germline values: CDR1 MNHNS, CDR2 SASEGT. With 10 bases removed from V and 7 bases from J, the gap between germline ends came to 14 bases. The CDR3 loop spans 11 amino acids. The CDR3 DNA reads as TGTGCCATCCTACTTGGTGGTGAGCAGTACTTC. Protein: CAILLGGEQYF.

V is TRBV10-3 and J is TRBJ1-4; 9 bases agree with TRBD1. Germline CDR1 and CDR2: ENHRY and SYGVKD. This CDR3 spans 15 amino acids. The V segment lost 4 bases and the J segment 10 bases; nucleotides outside the gene matches: 10. CDR3 DNA sequence: TGTGCCATCAGTGGGGGGGACAGGGCCGTTGGAAAACTGTTTTTT. It yields the protein CAISGGDRAVGKLFF.

The rearrangement uses TRBV5-1 and TRBJ1-2; a weak D match, TRBD1 (6 bases). Germline values: CDR1 SGHRS, CDR2 YFSETQ. The CDR3 extends over 14 amino acids. V was clipped by 3 bases and J by 8 bases, with 17 bases between them. As DNA, the CDR3 is TGCGCCAGCAGCTACCTAGGGGGGATAGAGGGCTACACCTTC. Protein sequence: CASSYLGGIEGYTF. The full variable domain, its missing parts supplied by reference TRBV5-1 and TRBJ1-2, is KAGVTQTPRYLIKTRGQQVTLSCSPISGHRSVSWYQQTPGQGLQFLFEYFSETQRNKGNFPGRFSGRQFSNSRSEMNVSTLELGDSALYLCASSYLGGIEGYTFGSGTRLTVV.

V gene TRBV19 combines with J gene TRBJ2-7, with D tentatively TRBD2 (7 bases). Germline assignment: CDR1 LNHDA and CDR2 SQIVND (reference sequence). Deletions cut 7 bases from V and 2 bases from J, with 18 bases between. This CDR3 is 15 amino acids long. The CDR3 nucleotides are TGTGCCAGTACCTTCGGGGGGCAGGGGACCTACGAGCAGTACTTC. Residues: CASTFGGQGTYEQYF.

The chain uses TRBV28 and TRBJ2-1; 10 bases map to TRBD2. With 6 bases clipped from V and 10 bases from J, the junction kept 6 bases outside the gene matches. The CDR3 is 13 amino acids. CDR1 is MDHEN, CDR2 SYDVKM, per germline. CDR3 in DNA: TGTGCCAGCAGCAGAGCGGGAGGGCGGGAGCAGTTCTTC. Its translation is CASSRAGGREQFF.

The chain couples TRBV11-3 to TRBJ2-7; no reliable D call. CDR3 length: 12 amino acids. The V gene's germline CDR1 is SGHNT and CDR2 YENEEA. The ends were cut back, 0 bases at V and 6 bases at J, with 6 bases in the middle. The CDR3 spells CASSLDGSEQYF. The CDR3 nucleotides are TGTGCCAGCAGCTTAGACGGGTCCGAGCAGTACTTC. The whole variable domain, filled in from reference TRBV11-3 and TRBJ2-7, reads EAGVVQSPRYKIIEKKQPVAFWCNPISGHNTLYWYLQNLGQGPELLIRYENEEAVDDSQLPKDRFSAERLKGVDSTLKIQPAELGDSAVYLCASSLDGSEQYFGPGTRLTVT.

The chain is built from TRBV19 and TRBJ2-3; weak D call: TRBD2 (6 bases). CDR1 is LNHDA and CDR2 is SQIVND in the germline V gene (reference sequence). V was cut by 3 bases and J by 3 bases, with 16 bases left in between. The CDR3 has 16 residues. The CDR3 region has the DNA TGTGCCAGTAGTATGGCCTTAGGACGGGAGACAGATACGCAGTATTTT. The encoded protein is CASSMALGRETDTQYF.

This clone was counted a single time. Different DNA sequences within this sample yield the same CDR3. The chain is built from TRBV11-2 and TRBJ2-7; D not certain. Trimming left V 1 base short and J 3 bases short, with 4 bases between. The CDR3 has 12 amino acids. CDR1 SGHAT and CDR2 FQNNGV come from the germline V gene. The CDR3 DNA reads as TGTGCCAGCAGCTTAGCAGACTACGAGCAGTACTTC. Translating it yields CASSLADYEQYF.

This clone was seen only a few times. The chain links TRBV4-1 to TRBJ1-1; D not resolved. Per the germline V gene, CDR1 is MGHRA and CDR2 is YSYEKL. The V end was cut by 4 bases, the J end by 2 bases, with 11 bases between. The CDR3 runs to 14 residues. CDR3 nucleotides: TGCGCCAGCAGCCGTCTTTCAAGTAACACTGAAGCTTTCTTT. As protein: CASSRLSSNTEAFF.

The V and J genes are TRBV7-9 and TRBJ2-7; D unclear. V shed 4 bases and J shed 5 bases, with 15 bases lying between them. Germline V gives CDR1 SEHNR, CDR2 FQNEAQ (reference sequence). The CDR3 has 14 amino acids. In nucleotides, the CDR3 is TGTGCCAGCAGCTCCCGTGGGCCCGCGGACGAGCAGTACTTC. Its protein product is CASSSRGPADEQYF. Complete variable domain (other parts from reference TRBV7-9 and TRBJ2-7): DTGVSQNPRHKITKRGQNVTFRCDPISEHNRLYWYRQTLGQGPEFLTYFQNEAQLEKSRLLSDRFSAERPKGSFSTLEIQRTEQGDSAMYLCASSSRGPADEQYFGPGTRLTVT.